This TCR beta chain was observed in a study of shared T cell receptors in the human thymus (dated by TCRdb to the early 2020s). Study-level background: The study investigated the way shared, self-reactive T-cell receptor alpha chains are produced in the human thymus.

About this clone itself: It lacks a known antigen. Base qualities are not provided; no much larger clone lies one nucleotide away.

In the germline V gene, CDR1 corresponds to SQVTM and CDR2 to ANQGSEA. The CDR3 runs 12 amino acids, cysteine and phenylalanine included. The sequence is cut down to CDR3 DNA, 36 bases in frame from base 1. The junction shows trimming of 4 bases on V and 3 bases on J, plus 9 bases between the germline ends. Receptor libraries were prepared by the immunoSEQ multiplex PCR assay. The clones in this table, taken by TCRdb from immuneACCESS, are in-frame only. Not every clone is retained; where verified, under half of the shortfall comes from an unresolved V gene, and the cause of the rest is unknown. For this sample the table gives about 660,000 clones, of which 88% were detected only once. About 0.01% of the sample is in the top ten clones. The data also belong to a second study, concerning human thymus T cells. As described in the second report: Immunologically healthy infants undergoing open corrective cardiac surgery for congenital heart defects in Finland were used as donors. Thymus tissue was collected as surgical resects that were removed during corrective cardiac surgery. Both the thymic and the peripheral blood repertoires appeared to show biased V and J gene segment usage. According to the related research, thymic TCR repertoires were highly overlapping among unrelated individuals. The study used about eight infant thymus samples plus four related peripheral blood samples to characterize TCR alpha and beta repertoires. Donor ages ranging from roughly 7 to 250 days were recorded, and several male and a couple of female infants were included in the cohort. After being mechanically released from the tissue, thymocytes were kept at -70 degrees C in pellets of about 9.5-30 million cells. A QIAsymphony instrument was used to extract genomic DNA from the frozen cell pellets. The immunoSEQ multiplex PCR assay was used to amplify the TCRB and TCRAD loci from a standardized amount of quality-controlled genomic DNA. The amplicons covered the V(D)J region and were long enough to include the CDR3 and to identify the V and J genes. Through the commercial immunoSEQ service, the amplicons were sequenced on an Illumina platform. Primer bias and sequencing errors were corrected as previously described, and TCRAD and TCRB definitions were based on the IMGT database. The repertoires were analysed using immunoSEQ Analyzer 3.0 and VDJTools for basic statistics, V/J segment usage, diversity estimates, rarefaction and pairwise overlap. To estimate diversity, the Chao1, ChaoE, Efron-Thisted, Shannon and inverse Simpson indices were applied, and diversity was also estimated on datasets down-sampled to the smallest sample. For repertoire overlap, CDR3 nucleotide sequence, V gene and J gene had to match strictly, and clustering was done by Jaccard-based multidimensional scaling. On average, thymus samples gave 750,000 to 1,000,000 unique TCRB clonotypes, whereas blood samples gave 75,000 to 95,000.

Recombination linked TRBV29-1 to TRBJ2-5; TRBD2 could be the D gene, as 5 bases match. Specimen: thymocytes. The clonotype comes from a boy under three years old with a congenital heart defect. Donor details come from another sample of the same person, matched by shared clones. The base sequence is TGCAGCGTTGCGGGAACGGAAGAGACCCAGTACTTC. This encodes CSVAGTEETQYF.